This TCR beta chain was recovered during a study of blood T cell repertoires in COVID-19. At the level of the study: The study drew acute and convalescent COVID-19 samples from the United States, Italy and Spain. T cells, B-cell-depleted T cells, or PBMCs supplied cDNA or gDNA.

The CDR3 covers 16 residues. In germline, CDR1 is MNHEY, CDR2 SMNVEV (reference sequence). With 5 bases removed from V and 2 bases from J, the gap between germline ends came to 18 bases. Using immunoSEQ multiplex PCR, the repertoire was profiled, and TCRdb retains in-frame clones only, with some absent. The sample contains 200,000 to 250,000 clones, 84% of which appear only once. Sample: peripheral blood. This TCR was sampled from a woman over 75 with COVID-19, enrolled during active disease. The rearrangement links TRBV27 to TRBJ1-1; D is possibly TRBD1 (5 bases). The CDR3 nucleotides read TGTGCCAGCAGTCGAAACCCCGACAGATTCAACACTGAAGCTTTCTTT. Translated: CASSRNPDRFNTEAFF.